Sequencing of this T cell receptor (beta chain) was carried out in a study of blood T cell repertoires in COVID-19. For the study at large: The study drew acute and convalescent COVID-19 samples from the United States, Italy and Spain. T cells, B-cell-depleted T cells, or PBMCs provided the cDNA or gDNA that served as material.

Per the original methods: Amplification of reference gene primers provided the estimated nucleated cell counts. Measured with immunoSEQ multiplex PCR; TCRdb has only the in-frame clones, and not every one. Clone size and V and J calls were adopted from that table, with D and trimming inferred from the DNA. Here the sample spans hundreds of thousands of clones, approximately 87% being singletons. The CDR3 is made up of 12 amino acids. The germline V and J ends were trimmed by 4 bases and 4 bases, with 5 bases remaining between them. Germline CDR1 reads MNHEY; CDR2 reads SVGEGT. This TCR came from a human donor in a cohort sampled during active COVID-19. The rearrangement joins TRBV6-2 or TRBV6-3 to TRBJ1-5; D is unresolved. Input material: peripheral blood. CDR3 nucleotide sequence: TGTGCCAGCAGTTTGAGAAATCAGCCCCAGCATTTT. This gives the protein CASSLRNQPQHF.